This T cell receptor beta chain derives from a study of T cells in Graves' hyperthyroidism and ophthalmopathy. This clonotype appeared many times. The TCR beta CDR3 regions underwent amplification using RNA transcripts as the source. First-round RT-PCR with HTBI primers amplified the TCR CDR3 region. TCRdb processed the multiplex PCR reads anew with MiXCR; each CDR3 protein has one entry. The sample contains about 350,000 distinct CDR3 sequences, about 15% of which appear only once. The V gene's germline CDR1 is MNHNS and CDR2 SASEGT. Trimming removed 8 bases at V and 6 bases at J, with 23 bases between. This CDR3 is built from 15 residues. Not enrolled were patients with uncontrolled infection, other autoimmune disease, pregnancy or lactation.

The clonotype comes from a woman in her 30s with Graves' hyperthyroidism. Sequencing used blood. V and J are TRBV6-1 and TRBJ2-7; tentative D call: TRBD2 (6 bases). In DNA, the CDR3 is TGTGCCAGCCGCGGGTGGGACGGGAGTTCGGGCGAGCAGTACTTC. Translation: CASRGWDGSSGEQYF.